This T cell receptor beta chain was profiled in a study of cytomegalovirus exposure and HLA in healthy donors. Study-wide background: There were some 400 genotyped donors. Of these, roughly 80% fell in the genetic ancestry cluster associated with self-reported Caucasian donors. Regarding the study as a whole: Cytomegalovirus-associated status was assigned to about 170 TCR beta chains.

Turning to this clone: Its matching antigen is unknown.

Germline CDR1 is MDHEN and CDR2 is SYDVKM. Trimming cost V 4 bases and J 7 bases; bases outside gene matches: 6. This CDR3 is 15 amino acids long. 13 Jbeta primers and 60 Vbeta primers were used for the PCR. The method was immunoSEQ multiplex PCR; TCRdb's version includes in-frame clones alone and lacks a portion of them. The sample consists of 150,000 or so clones, 60% to 80% of them appearing once. This TCR was recovered from a man between 40 and 49 years old in good health and CMV-seronegative. The chain has TRBV28 and TRBJ2-1; TRBD1 aligns across 11 bases. Sequencing was carried out using PBMCs. The CDR3 loop reads CASSSGQGAGNEQFF. In nucleotides, the CDR3 is TGTGCCAGCAGTTCTGGACAGGGGGCGGGAAATGAGCAGTTCTTC.